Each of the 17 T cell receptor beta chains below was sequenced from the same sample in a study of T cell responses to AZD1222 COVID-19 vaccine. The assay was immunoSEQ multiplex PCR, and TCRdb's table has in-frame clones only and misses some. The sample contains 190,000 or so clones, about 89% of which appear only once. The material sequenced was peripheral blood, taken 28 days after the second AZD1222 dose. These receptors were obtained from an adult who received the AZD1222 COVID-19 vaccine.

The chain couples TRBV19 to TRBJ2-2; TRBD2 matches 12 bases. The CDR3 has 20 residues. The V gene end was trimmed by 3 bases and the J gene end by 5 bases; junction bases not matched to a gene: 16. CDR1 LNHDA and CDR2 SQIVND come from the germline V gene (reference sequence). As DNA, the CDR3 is TGTGCCAGTAGTATCGGTTACCCGAGACTAGCGGGAGAGGGGACCGGGGAGCTGTTTTTT. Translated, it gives CASSIGYPRLAGEGTGELFF.

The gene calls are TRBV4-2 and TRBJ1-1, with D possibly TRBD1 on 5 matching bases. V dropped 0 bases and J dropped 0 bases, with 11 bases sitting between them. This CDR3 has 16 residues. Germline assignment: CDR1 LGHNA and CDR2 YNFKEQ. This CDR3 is CASSQDRGSMNTEAFF. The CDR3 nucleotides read TGTGCCAGCAGCCAAGATCGGGGCTCCATGAACACTGAAGCTTTCTTT.

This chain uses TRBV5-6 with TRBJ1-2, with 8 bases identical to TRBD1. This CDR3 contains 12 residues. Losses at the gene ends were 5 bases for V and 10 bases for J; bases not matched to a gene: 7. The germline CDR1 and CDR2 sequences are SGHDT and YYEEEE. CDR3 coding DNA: TGTGCCAGCAGTTCTGACAGGGGTGACTACACCTTC. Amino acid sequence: CASSSDRGDYTF.

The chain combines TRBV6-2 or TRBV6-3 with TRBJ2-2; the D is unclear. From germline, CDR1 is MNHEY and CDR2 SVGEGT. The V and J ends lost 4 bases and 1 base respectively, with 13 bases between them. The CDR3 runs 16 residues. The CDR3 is CASSSWTPQNTGELFF. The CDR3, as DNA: TGTGCCAGCAGTTCTTGGACGCCACAGAACACCGGGGAGCTGTTTTTT.

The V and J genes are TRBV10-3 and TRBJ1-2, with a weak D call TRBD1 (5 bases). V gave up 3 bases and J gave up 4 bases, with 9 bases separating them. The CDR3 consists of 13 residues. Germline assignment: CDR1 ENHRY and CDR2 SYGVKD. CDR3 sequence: CAISERDLYGYTF. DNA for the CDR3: TGTGCCATCAGTGAACGGGACCTCTATGGCTACACCTTC.

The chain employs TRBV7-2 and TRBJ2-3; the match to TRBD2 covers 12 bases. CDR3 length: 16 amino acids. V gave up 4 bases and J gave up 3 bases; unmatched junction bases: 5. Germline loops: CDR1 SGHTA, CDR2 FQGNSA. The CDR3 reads CASSSRLAGATDTQYF. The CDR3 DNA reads TGTGCCAGCAGCTCCCGACTAGCGGGGGCAACAGATACGCAGTATTTT. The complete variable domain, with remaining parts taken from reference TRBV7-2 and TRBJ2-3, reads GAGVSQSPSNKVTEKGKDVELRCDPISGHTALYWYRQSLGQGLEFLIYFQGNSAPDKSGLPSDRFSAERTGGSVSTLTIQRTQQEDSAVYLCASSSRLAGATDTQYFGPGTRLTVL.

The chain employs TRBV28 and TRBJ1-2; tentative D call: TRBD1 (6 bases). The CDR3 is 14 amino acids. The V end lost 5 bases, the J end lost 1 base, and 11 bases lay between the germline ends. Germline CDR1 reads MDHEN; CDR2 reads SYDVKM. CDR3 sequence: CASSTYRVNYGYTF. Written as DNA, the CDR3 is TGTGCCAGCAGTACCTACAGGGTTAACTATGGCTACACCTTC.

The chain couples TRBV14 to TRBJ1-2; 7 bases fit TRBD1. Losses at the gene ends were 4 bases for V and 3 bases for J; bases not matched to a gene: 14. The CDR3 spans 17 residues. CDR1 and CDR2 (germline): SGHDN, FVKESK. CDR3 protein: CASSPPLGGTAYYGYTF. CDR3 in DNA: TGTGCCAGCAGCCCTCCCCTGGGAGGGACAGCTTACTATGGCTACACCTTC.

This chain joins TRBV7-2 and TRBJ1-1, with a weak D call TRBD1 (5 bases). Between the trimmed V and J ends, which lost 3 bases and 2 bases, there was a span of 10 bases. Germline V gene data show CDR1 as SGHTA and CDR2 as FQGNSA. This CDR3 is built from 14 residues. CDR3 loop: CASSFRGVNTEAFF. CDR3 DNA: TGTGCCAGCAGCTTTCGAGGGGTCAACACTGAAGCTTTCTTT. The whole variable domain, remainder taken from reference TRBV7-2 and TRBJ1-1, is GAGVSQSPSNKVTEKGKDVELRCDPISGHTALYWYRQSLGQGLEFLIYFQGNSAPDKSGLPSDRFSAERTGGSVSTLTIQRTQQEDSAVYLCASSFRGVNTEAFFGQGTRLTVV.

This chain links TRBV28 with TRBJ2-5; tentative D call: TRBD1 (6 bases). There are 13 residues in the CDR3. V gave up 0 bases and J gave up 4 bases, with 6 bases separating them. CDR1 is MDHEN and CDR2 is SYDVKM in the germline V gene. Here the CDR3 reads CASSLWGAETQYF. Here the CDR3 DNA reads TGTGCCAGCAGTTTATGGGGGGCAGAGACCCAGTACTTC.

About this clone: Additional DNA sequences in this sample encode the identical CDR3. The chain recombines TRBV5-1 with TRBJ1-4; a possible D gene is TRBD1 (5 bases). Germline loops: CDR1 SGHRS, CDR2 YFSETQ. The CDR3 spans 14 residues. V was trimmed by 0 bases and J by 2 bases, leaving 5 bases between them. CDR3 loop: CASSLGGTNEKLFF. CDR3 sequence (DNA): TGCGCCAGCAGCTTGGGGGGGACTAATGAAAAACTGTTTTTT.

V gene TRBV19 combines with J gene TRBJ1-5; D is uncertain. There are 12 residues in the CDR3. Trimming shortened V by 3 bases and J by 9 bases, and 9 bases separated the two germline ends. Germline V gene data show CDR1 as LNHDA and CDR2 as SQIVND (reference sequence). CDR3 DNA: TGTGCCAGTAGTATTCCCCGGGGGCCCCAGCATTTT. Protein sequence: CASSIPRGPQHF.

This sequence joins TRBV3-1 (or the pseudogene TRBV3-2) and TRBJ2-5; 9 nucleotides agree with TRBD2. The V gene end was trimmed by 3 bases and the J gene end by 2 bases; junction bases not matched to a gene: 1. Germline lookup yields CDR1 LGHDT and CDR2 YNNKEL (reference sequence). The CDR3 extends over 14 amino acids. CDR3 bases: TGTGCCAGCAGCCACCTAGCGGGGCAAGAGACCCAGTACTTC. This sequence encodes CASSHLAGQETQYF.

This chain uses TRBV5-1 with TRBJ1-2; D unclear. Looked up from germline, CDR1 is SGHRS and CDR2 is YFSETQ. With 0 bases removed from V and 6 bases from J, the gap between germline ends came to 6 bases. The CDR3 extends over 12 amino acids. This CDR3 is CASSLAGDGYTF. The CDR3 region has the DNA TGCGCCAGCAGCTTGGCGGGCGATGGCTACACCTTC.

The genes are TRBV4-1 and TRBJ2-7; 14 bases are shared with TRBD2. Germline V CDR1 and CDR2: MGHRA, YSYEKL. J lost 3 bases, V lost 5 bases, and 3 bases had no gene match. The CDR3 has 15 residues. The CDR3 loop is CASSRGTSGSYEQYF. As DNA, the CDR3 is TGCGCCAGCAGCAGGGGGACTAGCGGGAGCTACGAGCAGTACTTC.

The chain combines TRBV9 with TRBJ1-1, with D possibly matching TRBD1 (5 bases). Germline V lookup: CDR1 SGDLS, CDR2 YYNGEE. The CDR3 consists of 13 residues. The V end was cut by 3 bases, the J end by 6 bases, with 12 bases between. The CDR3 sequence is CASSGGGEAEAFF. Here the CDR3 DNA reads TGTGCCAGCAGCGGGGGAGGGGAAGCTGAAGCTTTCTTT.

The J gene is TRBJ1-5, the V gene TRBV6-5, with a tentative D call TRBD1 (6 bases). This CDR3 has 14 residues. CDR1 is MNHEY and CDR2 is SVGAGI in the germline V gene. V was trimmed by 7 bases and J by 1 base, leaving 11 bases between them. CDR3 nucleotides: TGTGCCAGCACAAGGGGGAGGAGCAATCAGCCCCAGCATTTT. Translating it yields CASTRGRSNQPQHF.